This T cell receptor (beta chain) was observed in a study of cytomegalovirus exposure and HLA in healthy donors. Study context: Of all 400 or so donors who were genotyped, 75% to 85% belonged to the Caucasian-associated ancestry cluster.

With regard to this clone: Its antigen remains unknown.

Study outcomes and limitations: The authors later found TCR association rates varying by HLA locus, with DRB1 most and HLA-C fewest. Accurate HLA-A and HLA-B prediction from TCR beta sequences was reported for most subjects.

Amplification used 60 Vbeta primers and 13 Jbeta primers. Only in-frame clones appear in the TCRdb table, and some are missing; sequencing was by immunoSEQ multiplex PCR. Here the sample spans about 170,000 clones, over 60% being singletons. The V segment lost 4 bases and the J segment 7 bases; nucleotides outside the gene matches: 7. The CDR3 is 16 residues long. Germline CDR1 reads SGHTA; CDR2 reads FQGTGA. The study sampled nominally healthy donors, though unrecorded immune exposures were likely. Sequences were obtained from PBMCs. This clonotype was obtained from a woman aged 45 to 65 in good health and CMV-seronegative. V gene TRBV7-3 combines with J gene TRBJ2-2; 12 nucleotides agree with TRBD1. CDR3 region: CASSSPGQGANGELFF. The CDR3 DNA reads TGTGCCAGCAGCTCTCCGGGACAGGGGGCTAACGGGGAGCTGTTTTTT.